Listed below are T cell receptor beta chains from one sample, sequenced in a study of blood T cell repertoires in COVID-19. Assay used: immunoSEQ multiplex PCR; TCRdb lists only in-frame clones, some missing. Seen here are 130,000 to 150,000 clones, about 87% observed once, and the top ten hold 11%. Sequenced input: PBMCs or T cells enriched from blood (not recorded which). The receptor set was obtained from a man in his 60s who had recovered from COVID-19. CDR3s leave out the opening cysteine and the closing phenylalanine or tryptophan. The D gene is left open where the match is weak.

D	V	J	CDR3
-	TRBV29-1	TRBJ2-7	SVVRGYEQY
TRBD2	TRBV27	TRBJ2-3	ASRLSRTSLRTDTQY
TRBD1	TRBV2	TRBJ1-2	ASNQGAYGYT
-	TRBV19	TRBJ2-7	ASSQGFQQY
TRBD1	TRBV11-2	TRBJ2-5	ASSLGTGKETQY
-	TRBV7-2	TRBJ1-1	ASSLVYRAEAF
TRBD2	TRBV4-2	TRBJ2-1	ASSRQLAASYNEQF
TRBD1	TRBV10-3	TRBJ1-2	AIPHRDRLIGYT
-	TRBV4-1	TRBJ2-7	ASSQEQQYEQY
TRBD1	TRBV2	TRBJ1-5	ASWTGGNSPQH
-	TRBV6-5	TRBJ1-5	ASSTSAGQPQH
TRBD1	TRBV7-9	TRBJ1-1	ASSLQWDRALGGEAF
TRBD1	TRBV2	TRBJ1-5	ASSSDRLSNQPQH
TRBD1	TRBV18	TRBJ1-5	ASSSAGGTYPSPQH
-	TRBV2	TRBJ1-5	ASHEGDGNQPQH
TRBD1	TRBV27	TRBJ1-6	ASRGQGGSPLH
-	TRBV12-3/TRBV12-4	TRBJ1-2	ASNFGQGYGYT
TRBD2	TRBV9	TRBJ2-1	ASSVTPGLATYNEQF
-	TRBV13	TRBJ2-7	ASSPKSGNPYEQY
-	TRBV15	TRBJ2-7	ATSREVGLYEQY